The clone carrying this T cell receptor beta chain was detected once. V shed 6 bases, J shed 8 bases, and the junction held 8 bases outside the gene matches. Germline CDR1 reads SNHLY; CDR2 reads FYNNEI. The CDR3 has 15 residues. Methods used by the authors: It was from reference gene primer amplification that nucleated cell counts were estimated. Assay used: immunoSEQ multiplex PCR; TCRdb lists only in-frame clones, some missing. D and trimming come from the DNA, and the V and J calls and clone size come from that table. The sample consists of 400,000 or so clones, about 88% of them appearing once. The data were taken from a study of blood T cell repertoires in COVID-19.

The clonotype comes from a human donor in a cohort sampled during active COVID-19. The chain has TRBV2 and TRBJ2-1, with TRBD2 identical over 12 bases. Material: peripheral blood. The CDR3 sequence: CASRLLTSGGDEQFF. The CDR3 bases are TGTGCCAGCAGGCTGCTGACTAGCGGGGGTGATGAGCAGTTCTTC.